The next 19 T cell receptor beta chains were all read from a single sample in a study of shared clonotypes between healthy human individuals. TCRdb's copy holds only in-frame clones and misses some; the assay was immunoSEQ multiplex PCR. The table has 2 million to 3 million clones, 93% seen once. The sequenced sample was naive CD4+ T cells from PBMCs. The subset is: CD45RA+ positively selected. The receptor set was obtained from a man between 18 and 35 years old in good health. Some clones in this sample may be carry-over from other donors' samples.

V and J are TRBV2 and TRBJ1-3; D is perhaps TRBD1 (5 bases). Trimming pared 6 bases from V and 2 bases from J, leaving 8 bases between. The CDR3 sequence is 13 residues long. The germline V gene encodes CDR1 SNHLY and CDR2 FYNNEI. CDR3 protein: CASRAGPGNTIYF. The CDR3, as DNA: TGTGCCAGCAGGGCGGGGCCTGGAAACACCATATATTTT.

This sequence joins TRBV2 and TRBJ1-6, with D uncertain. The CDR3 length is 15 residues. Trimming took 1 base from V and 8 from J, leaving 12 bases between them. Germline V CDR1 and CDR2: SNHLY, FYNNEI. CDR3 coding DNA: TGTGCCAGCAGTGAAGACCGCCCCGCTTATTCACCCCTCCACTTT. It codes for CASSEDRPAYSPLHF. Drawing the rest from reference TRBV2 and TRBJ1-6, the complete variable domain is EPEVTQTPSHQVTQMGQEVILRCVPISNHLYFYWYRQILGQKVEFLVSFYNNEISEKSEIFDDQFSVERPDGSNFTLKIRSTKLEDSAMYFCASSEDRPAYSPLHFGNGTRLTVT.

V and J are TRBV5-1 and TRBJ2-1, with 14 nucleotides matching TRBD2. This CDR3 contains 15 residues. The trim removed 3 bases at V and 12 bases at J, leaving 8 bases unmatched. Germline V gene sequence: CDR1 SGHRS, CDR2 YFSETQ. Here the CDR3 DNA reads TGCGCCAGCAGCTCCTATGGGACTAGCGGGAGCGGGCAGTTCTTC. It translates to CASSSYGTSGSGQFF.

The chain recombines TRBV28 with TRBJ2-7, with D possibly TRBD1 on 6 matching bases. The CDR3 contains 13 residues. V lost 10 bases and J 4 bases, leaving 17 bases between the germline ends. The germline V gene encodes CDR1 MDHEN and CDR2 SYDVKM. This chain's CDR3 is CATYEQGLYEQYF. The DNA of the CDR3 is TGTGCCACCTATGAACAGGGCCTTTACGAGCAGTACTTC.

The chain has TRBV28 and TRBJ2-7; 7 nucleotides match TRBD2. Germline V gene sequence: CDR1 MDHEN, CDR2 SYDVKM. Trimming took 8 bases from V and 5 from J; bases not matched to a gene: 15. This CDR3 comprises 15 residues. CDR3 residues: CASDSTRGRDHEQYF. The CDR3 DNA reads TGTGCCAGCGATTCCACCCGTGGGAGGGACCACGAGCAGTACTTC.

About this clone: Other DNA sequences in this specimen translate into the identical CDR3. The chain joins TRBV5-1 to TRBJ2-5; no clear D. CDR3 size: 13 residues. The germline CDR1 and CDR2 sequences are SGHRS and YFSETQ. Trimming removed 4 bases at V and 4 bases at J, with 11 bases between. The CDR3 loop is CASSPGPGETQYF. CDR3 DNA: TGCGCCAGCAGCCCTGGACCAGGAGAGACCCAGTACTTC.

The V gene is TRBV6-1, the J gene TRBJ2-2; no definite D call. Deletions cut 7 bases from V and 4 bases from J, with 16 bases between. The V gene's germline CDR1 is MNHNS and CDR2 SASEGT. This CDR3 is built from 15 residues. The CDR3 DNA is TGTGCCAGCATCCCCCGCACCCACAGCACCGGGGAGCTGTTTTTT. This encodes CASIPRTHSTGELFF.

The chain joins TRBV7-9 to TRBJ2-7, with TRBD1 as a possible D gene (5 bases). CDR1 is SEHNR and CDR2 is FQNEAQ in the germline V gene (reference sequence). V dropped 2 bases and J dropped 7 bases, with 21 bases sitting between them. CDR3 size: 16 residues. As DNA, the CDR3 is TGTGCCAGCAGCTTAAGTGTAATAGGGGAAATGGGGGAGCAGTACTTC. This codes for CASSLSVIGEMGEQYF.

The chain joins TRBV6-1 to TRBJ1-5, with no clear D. Trimming cost V 7 bases and J 7 bases, with 17 bases left between them. Germline V gene lookup returns CDR1 MNHNS and CDR2 SASEGT. The CDR3 is made up of 14 amino acids. CDR3 DNA: TGTGCCAGCAAACCTGCGTCGGGAGGACAGCCCCAGCATTTT. Protein product: CASKPASGGQPQHF.

V and J are TRBV7-9 and TRBJ1-1; 8 nucleotides line up with TRBD1. This CDR3 has 14 amino acids. J gave up 3 bases and V 4 bases, and 4 bases lay outside the gene matches. Looked up from germline, CDR1 is SEHNR and CDR2 is FQNEAQ (reference sequence). Written as DNA, the CDR3 is TGTGCCAGCAGCTACAGGGGGAAGGACACTGAAGCTTTCTTT. Translated: CASSYRGKDTEAFF.

The chain carries TRBV28 and TRBJ1-1; D perhaps matches TRBD1 (5 bases). The CDR3 is 15 residues long. In germline, CDR1 is MDHEN, CDR2 SYDVKM. The germline V and J ends were trimmed by 5 bases and 4 bases, with 17 bases remaining between them. CDR3 in amino acids: CASSPNRDRPTEAFF. DNA of the CDR3: TGTGCCAGCAGTCCGAACCGGGACCGGCCCACTGAAGCTTTCTTT.

V usage is TRBV6-1 and J usage is TRBJ2-7, with 8 bases aligning to TRBD2. CDR1 is MNHNS, CDR2 SASEGT, per germline. With V trimmed by 1 base and J by 0 bases, 8 bases remained unmatched. The CDR3 has 17 residues. The CDR3 reads CASSEGVTSGSSYEQYF. The DNA of the CDR3 is TGTGCCAGCAGTGAAGGAGTTACTAGCGGAAGCTCCTACGAGCAGTACTTC.

The chain is built from TRBV28 and TRBJ1-5, with 7 bases fitting TRBD1. The trim removed 6 bases at V and 4 bases at J, leaving 9 bases unmatched. The CDR3 has 15 residues. The germline gives CDR1 MDHEN, CDR2 SYDVKM. DNA of the CDR3: TGTGCCAGCAGCCCGGGACAGACCGCAAATCAGCCCCAGCATTTT. It codes for CASSPGQTANQPQHF.

The chain employs TRBV20-1 and TRBJ2-1; D remains ambiguous. CDR3 length equals 11 residues. In germline, CDR1 is DFQATT, CDR2 SNEGSKA (reference sequence). V lost 5 bases and J lost 12, with 14 bases in between. For the CDR3, the DNA is TGCAGTGCTTACCACGGCTCGTGGCAGTTCTTC. It translates to CSAYHGSWQFF.

This chain's CDR3 is CASSAVGGNQPQHF. The CDR3 region has the DNA TGTGCCAGCAGCGCGGTAGGAGGGAATCAGCCCCAGCATTTT. V gene TRBV6-6 combines with J gene TRBJ1-5; D remains ambiguous. The CDR3 length is 14 residues. Trimming cost V 6 bases and J 4 bases, with 13 bases left between them. The V gene's germline CDR1 is MNHNY and CDR2 SVGAGI (reference sequence).

The genes are TRBV2 and TRBJ2-1; 13 nucleotides align to TRBD2. The CDR3 has 15 residues. The trim removed 6 bases at V and 9 bases at J, leaving 8 bases unmatched. Germline V gene lookup returns CDR1 SNHLY and CDR2 FYNNEI. CDR3 sequence (DNA): TGTGCCAGCAGCCCAACTAGCGGGAGGGCCTTTGAGCAGTTCTTC. It specifies CASSPTSGRAFEQFF.

The chain couples TRBV6-1 to TRBJ2-1, with 8 bases identical to TRBD1. From germline, CDR1 is MNHNS and CDR2 SASEGT. The J segment lost 10 bases and the V segment lost 5 bases, leaving 10 bases of the junction unmatched. The CDR3 has 14 amino acids. The CDR3 loop is CASSPGQVTYEQFF. CDR3 DNA sequence: TGTGCCAGCAGTCCGGGACAGGTGACCTACGAGCAGTTCTTC.

The chain couples TRBV28 to TRBJ1-2, with D perhaps TRBD1 (5 bases). This CDR3 is 12 amino acids long. V lost 9 bases, J lost 5 bases, and 13 bases lay in between. Germline V gene lookup returns CDR1 MDHEN and CDR2 SYDVKM. The CDR3 bases are TGTGCCAGTGAAGGGACGATTTATGGCTACACCTTC. Encoded protein: CASEGTIYGYTF.

This rearrangement joins TRBV5-1 to TRBJ2-1; TRBD2 aligns across 14 bases. Germline V CDR1 and CDR2: SGHRS, YFSETQ. With V trimmed by 3 bases and J by 9 bases, 11 bases remained unmatched. This CDR3 is 17 amino acids long. The DNA of the CDR3 is TGCGCCAGCAGCTGGGATTCCGGGACTAGCGGGAGAGGTGAGCAGTTCTTC. Encoded protein: CASSWDSGTSGRGEQFF. The variable domain in full, with the rest retrieved from reference TRBV5-1 and TRBJ2-1, is KAGVTQTPRYLIKTRGQQVTLSCSPISGHRSVSWYQQTPGQGLQFLFEYFSETQRNKGNFPGRFSGRQFSNSRSEMNVSTLELGDSALYLCASSWDSGTSGRGEQFFGPGTRLTVL.